Each of the 5 T cell receptor beta chains below was sequenced from the same sample in a study of T cell repertoires in cytomegalovirus infection. MiXCR, applied by TCRdb to the reads, yields one record per CDR3 protein. The sample consists of hundreds of thousands of distinct CDR3 sequences, roughly 22% of them appearing once. Sequenced material: CD8+ T cells from PBMCs. These receptors originate from a human donor in good health (CMV status not recorded). Some clones in this sample may be carry-over from other donors' samples.

In its sample, this clonotype was seen a few times. V gene TRBV10-3 combines with J gene TRBJ2-5, with D unclear. Per germline, CDR1 ENHRY and CDR2 SYGVKD. The CDR3 spans 17 residues. V gave up 2 bases and J gave up 1 base, with 17 bases separating them. CDR3 region: CAISEKASTAFQETQYF. Here the CDR3 DNA reads TGTGCCATCAGTGAGAAAGCCTCGACGGCTTTCCAAGAGACCCAGTACTTC.

This clonotype was detected only a few times. The chain carries TRBV28 and TRBJ1-5, with 7 bases matching TRBD1. The germline V gene encodes CDR1 MDHEN and CDR2 SYDVKM. V trimming: 2 bases; J trimming: 5 bases; junction bases outside the gene matches: 3. This CDR3 comprises 14 residues. The CDR3 DNA follows: TGTGCCAGCAGTTTACGACAGGGCCATCAGCCCCAGCATTTT. Protein product: CASSLRQGHQPQHF. Full variable domain (remainder filled in from reference TRBV28 and TRBJ1-5): DVKVTQSSRYLVKRTGEKVFLECVQDMDHENMFWYRQDPGLGLRLIYFSYDVKMKEKGDIPEGYSVSREKKERFSLILESASTNQTSMYLCASSLRQGHQPQHFGDGTRLSIL.

The chain recombines TRBV5-5 with TRBJ2-3; TRBD1 might be the D (6 bases). CDR1 is SGHKS, CDR2 YYEKEE, per germline (reference sequence). V was pared by 3 bases and J by 2 bases, with 10 bases between. The CDR3 has 14 residues. CDR3 in amino acids: CASSYQGFTDTQYF. In DNA form, the CDR3 reads TGTGCCAGCAGCTATCAGGGGTTCACAGATACGCAGTATTTT.

The chain has TRBV5-8 and TRBJ1-5; no definite D call. Per germline, CDR1 SGHTS and CDR2 YDEGEE. The germline V and J ends were trimmed by 3 bases and 5 bases, with 3 bases remaining between them. This CDR3 has 11 residues. The DNA for the CDR3 is TGTGCCAGCAGCTCATATCAGCCCCAGCATTTT. Its protein product is CASSSYQPQHF.

CDR3 protein: CASSVGSGGYSYNEQFF. CDR3 DNA sequence: TGTGCCAGCAGCGTAGGAAGTGGGGGATACTCCTACAATGAGCAGTTCTTC. This chain connects TRBV9 to TRBJ2-1; the D gene could be TRBD1 or TRBD2 (5 bases each). Germline V gene sequence: CDR1 SGDLS, CDR2 YYNGEE. This CDR3 region has 17 residues. Deletions cut 0 bases from V and 0 bases from J, with 13 bases between.